The entry below describes one T cell receptor (beta chain). Antigen specificity is unknown. The CDR3 spans 15 residues. Germline V gives CDR1 ENHRY, CDR2 SYGVKD. After removal of 4 bases from V and 5 bases from J, the junction contained 8 bases not matched to a gene. TCRdb recomputed calls from the RACE reads with MiXCR, one row per CDR3 protein. The table lists just under 350,000 distinct CDR3 sequences, around 6.9% of them singletons, with about 8% in the top ten. These data originate in a study of human T cells and chemical hapten exposure. Study in general: Each patient's scalp received weekly diphenylcyclopropenone throughout the approximately 22-week study. Study findings and constraints: Given that the donors had alopecia, their immune response may differ from that seen in healthy people.

Described time point: patch test 1, 2 weeks after DPC sensitization. Treatment reported: therapeutic diphenylcyclopropenone sensitization with weekly scalp DPC. This chain connects TRBV10-3 to TRBJ2-5, with 9 nucleotides matching TRBD2. The TCR originated in a woman younger than 30 with alopecia areata. Some clones in this sample may be carry-over from other donors' samples. The sequencing here drew on whole blood, taken in connection with sensitization to the hapten diphenylcyclopropenone (DPC). CDR3 DNA: TGTGCCATCAGTGTATCGGCGGGGGGGCCCGAGACCCAGTACTTC. Encoded protein: CAISVSAGGPETQYF.